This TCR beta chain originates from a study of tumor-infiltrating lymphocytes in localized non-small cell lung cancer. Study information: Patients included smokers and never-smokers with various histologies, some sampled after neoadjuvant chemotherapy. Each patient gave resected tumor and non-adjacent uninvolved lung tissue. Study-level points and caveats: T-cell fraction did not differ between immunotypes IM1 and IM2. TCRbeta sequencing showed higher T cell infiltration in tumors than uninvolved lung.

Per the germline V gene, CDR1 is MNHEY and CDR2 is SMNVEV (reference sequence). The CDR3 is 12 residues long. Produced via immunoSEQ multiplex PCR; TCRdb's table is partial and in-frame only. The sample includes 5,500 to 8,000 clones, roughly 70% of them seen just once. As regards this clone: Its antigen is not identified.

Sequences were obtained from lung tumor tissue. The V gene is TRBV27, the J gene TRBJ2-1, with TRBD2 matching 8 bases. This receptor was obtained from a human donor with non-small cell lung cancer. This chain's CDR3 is CTAGGRNNEQFF. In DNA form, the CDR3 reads TGTACCGCGGGGGGCCGAAACAATGAGCAGTTCTTC.